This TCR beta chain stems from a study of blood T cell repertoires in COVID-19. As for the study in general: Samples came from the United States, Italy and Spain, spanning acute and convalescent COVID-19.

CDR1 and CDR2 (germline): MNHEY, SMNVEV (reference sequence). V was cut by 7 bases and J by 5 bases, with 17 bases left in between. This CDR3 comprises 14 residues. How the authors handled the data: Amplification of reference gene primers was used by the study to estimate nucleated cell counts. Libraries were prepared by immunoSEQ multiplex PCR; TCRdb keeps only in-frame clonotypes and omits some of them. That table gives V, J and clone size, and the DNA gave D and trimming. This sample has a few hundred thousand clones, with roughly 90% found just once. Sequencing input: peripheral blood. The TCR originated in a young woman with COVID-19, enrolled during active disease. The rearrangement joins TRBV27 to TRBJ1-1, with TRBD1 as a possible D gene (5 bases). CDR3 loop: CASIALAGRTEAFF. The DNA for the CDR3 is TGTGCCAGCATCGCGCTGGCGGGGCGGACTGAAGCTTTCTTT.